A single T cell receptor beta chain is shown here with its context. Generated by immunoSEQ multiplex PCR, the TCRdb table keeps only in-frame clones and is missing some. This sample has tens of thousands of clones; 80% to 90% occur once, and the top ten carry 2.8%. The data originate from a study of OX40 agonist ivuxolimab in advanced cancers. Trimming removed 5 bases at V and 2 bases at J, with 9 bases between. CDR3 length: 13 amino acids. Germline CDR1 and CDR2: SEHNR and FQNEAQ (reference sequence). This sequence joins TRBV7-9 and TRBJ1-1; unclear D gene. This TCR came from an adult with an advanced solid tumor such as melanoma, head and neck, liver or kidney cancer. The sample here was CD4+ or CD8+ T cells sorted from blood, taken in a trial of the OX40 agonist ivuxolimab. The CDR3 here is CASSLAANTEAFF. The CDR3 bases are TGTGCCAGCAGCCTGGCAGCAAACACTGAAGCTTTCTTT.